The 19 T cell receptor beta chains presented below share a single source sample, sequenced in a study of T cell responses to AZD1222 COVID-19 vaccine. Sequencing was performed with immunoSEQ multiplex PCR; in TCRdb, only in-frame clones are kept and a portion is missing. In the table there are tens of thousands of clones, 90% of which are singletons. The specimen comprised peripheral blood, sampled on day 0 of AZD1222 vaccination. The receptors were gathered from an adult in good health.

This sequence joins TRBV18 and TRBJ1-4; D unresolved. Trimming took off 5 bases at V and 0 bases at J, with 7 bases between the two ends. This CDR3 is built from 14 residues. Germline-derived CDR1 and CDR2 are KGHSH and LQKENI. The CDR3 loop is CASSAGSTNEKLFF. The CDR3 coding sequence is TGTGCCAGCTCAGCGGGTTCAACTAATGAAAAACTGTTTTTT.

V and J are TRBV19 and TRBJ2-6, with 7 bases that match TRBD2. V gave up 5 bases and J gave up 2 bases; unmatched junction bases: 9. Germline CDR1 reads LNHDA; CDR2 reads SQIVND (reference sequence). The CDR3 has 17 amino acids. This CDR3 reads CASSWVGGATGANVLTF. The CDR3 bases are TGTGCCAGTAGTTGGGTGGGAGGGGCGACTGGGGCCAACGTCCTGACTTTC. The full variable domain, in which reference TRBV19 and TRBJ2-6 provide the parts outside the CDR3, is DGGITQSPKYLFRKEGQNVTLSCEQNLNHDAMYWYRQDPGQGLRLIYYSQIVNDFQKGDIAEGYSVSREKKESFPLTVTSAQKNPTAFYLCASSWVGGATGANVLTFGAGSRLTVL.

The J gene is TRBJ2-3, the V gene TRBV9; TRBD2 is a possible D gene (6 bases). CDR1 and CDR2 (germline): SGDLS, YYNGEE. V was trimmed by 4 bases and J by 2 bases, leaving 17 bases between them. The CDR3 consists of 16 residues. The CDR3 coding sequence is TGTGCCAGCAGCTCGGGATTGGCGGGGAACACAGATACGCAGTATTTT. The encoded protein is CASSSGLAGNTDTQYF. The full variable domain, in which reference TRBV9 and TRBJ2-3 provide the parts outside the CDR3, is DSGVTQTPKHLITATGQRVTLRCSPRSGDLSVYWYQQSLDQGLQFLIQYYNGEERAKGNILERFSAQQFPDLHSELNLSSLELGDSALYFCASSSGLAGNTDTQYFGPGTRLTVL.

The chain combines TRBV6-5 with TRBJ2-7, with 7 bases identical to TRBD1. The junction had 8 bases not matched to a gene; V was cut back by 2 bases and J by 7 bases. Looked up from germline, CDR1 is MNHEY and CDR2 is SVGAGI. The CDR3 is made up of 14 amino acids. CDR3 sequence reads: CASSYVQGQIEQYF. DNA for the CDR3: TGTGCCAGCAGTTACGTTCAGGGACAGATTGAGCAGTACTTC.

V is TRBV11-2 and J is TRBJ2-5, with TRBD2 matching over 13 bases. Germline CDR1 is SGHAT and CDR2 is FQNNGV. The CDR3 sequence is 16 residues long. Germline trimming cut 1 base from V and 4 bases from J; bases unmatched to any gene: 3. CDR3 loop: CASSLGLAGGRETQYF. The CDR3 DNA follows: TGTGCCAGCAGCTTAGGACTAGCGGGGGGAAGAGAGACCCAGTACTTC.

This chain joins TRBV18 and TRBJ2-7; unclear D gene. Germline assignment: CDR1 KGHSH and CDR2 LQKENI. Trimming left V 5 bases short and J 2 bases short, with 7 bases between. The CDR3 contains 12 residues. Written as DNA, the CDR3 is TGTGCCAGCTCAGAAACGGCCTACGAGCAGTACTTC. It specifies CASSETAYEQYF.

V usage is TRBV3-1 (or the pseudogene TRBV3-2) and J usage is TRBJ2-7, with D tentatively TRBD1 (6 bases). Trimming shortened V by 0 bases and J by 1 base, and 10 bases separated the two germline ends. Germline V CDR1 and CDR2: LGHDT, YNNKEL (reference sequence). This CDR3 has 15 amino acids. CDR3 coding DNA: TGTGCCAGCAGCCAAGATCTGGACAGATCCTACGAGCAGTACTTC. Residues: CASSQDLDRSYEQYF.

The chain uses TRBV2 and TRBJ1-5; D uncertain. CDR3 length: 14 residues. Germline V lookup: CDR1 SNHLY, CDR2 FYNNEI. V was pared by 6 bases and J by 3 bases, with 12 bases between. This chain's CDR3 is CASSAGGYNQPQHF. The CDR3, as DNA: TGTGCCAGCAGCGCCGGCGGTTACAATCAGCCCCAGCATTTT.

This clone was counted once. V usage is TRBV14 and J usage is TRBJ1-4; no clear D. The CDR3 runs to 13 residues. CDR1 is SGHDN and CDR2 is FVKESK in the germline V gene. V lost 1 base to trimming and J lost 12 bases, with 12 bases between them. DNA of the CDR3: TGTGCCAGCAGCCAAGTCGGAATATCGGAACTGTTTTTT. As protein: CASSQVGISELFF.

The chain carries TRBV18 and TRBJ1-5; D remains ambiguous. Germline V gene lookup returns CDR1 KGHSH and CDR2 LQKENI. Trimming took 4 bases from V and 5 from J, leaving 9 bases between them. The CDR3 is made up of 13 amino acids. DNA for the CDR3: TGTGCCAGCTCACGGAGTCGTGATCAGCCCCAGCATTTT. Its translation is CASSRSRDQPQHF.

The CDR3 DNA sequence: TGTGCCAGCAGTTCTAACCTGGCGAACACTGAAGCTTTCTTT. Translating it yields CASSSNLANTEAFF. The chain uses TRBV6-5 and TRBJ1-1; D gene ambiguous. The V gene lost 4 bases and the J gene lost 1 base, with 10 bases spanning the gap. Germline assignment: CDR1 MNHEY and CDR2 SVGAGI. The CDR3 sequence is 14 residues long.

This chain joins TRBV29-1 and TRBJ1-1; TRBD1 agrees at 11 bases. V dropped 3 bases and J dropped 4; count of bases not matched to a gene: 7. Germline CDR1 and CDR2: SQVTM and ANQGSEA. The CDR3 sequence is 15 residues long. The CDR3 sequence is CSVDRTGTGGTEAFF. The CDR3 DNA follows: TGCAGCGTTGACAGAACGGGGACAGGGGGCACTGAAGCTTTCTTT.

This clone appeared once. The rearrangement joins TRBV4-1 to TRBJ2-6; 7 nucleotides match TRBD1. V lost 1 base to trimming and J lost 0 bases; unmatched junction nucleotides: 9. This CDR3 has 19 residues. Per the germline V gene, CDR1 is MGHRA and CDR2 is YSYEKL. CDR3 amino acids: CASSQVALQGSSGANVLTF. The CDR3 DNA sequence: TGCGCCAGCAGCCAAGTTGCCTTACAGGGGAGCTCTGGGGCCAACGTCCTGACTTTC.

The J gene is TRBJ2-1, the V gene TRBV6-5, with 7 bases fitting TRBD1. The germline V gene encodes CDR1 MNHEY and CDR2 SVGAGI. The V segment lost 7 bases and the J segment 2 bases; nucleotides outside the gene matches: 8. This CDR3 has 15 residues. CDR3 sequence (DNA): TGTGCCAGCATCGAGAGGGGGCTTGCCTACAATGAGCAGTTCTTC. It encodes CASIERGLAYNEQFF.

The genes are TRBV18 and TRBJ1-5; 7 bases are shared with TRBD1. CDR3 length equals 15 residues. Per germline, CDR1 KGHSH and CDR2 LQKENI. V trimming: 2 bases; J trimming: 3 bases; junction bases outside the gene matches: 4. The CDR3 nucleotides are TGTGCCAGCTCACCAGAGACAGGGATCAATCAGCCCCAGCATTTT. Its translation is CASSPETGINQPQHF.

The chain uses TRBV27 and TRBJ1-1, with D unclear. The germline V gene encodes CDR1 MNHEY and CDR2 SMNVEV (reference sequence). V shed 7 bases and J shed 3 bases, with 6 bases lying between them. This CDR3 has 11 amino acids. The CDR3 DNA reads as TGTGCCAGCACTTCGTACACTGAAGCTTTCTTT. It yields the protein CASTSYTEAFF.

The chain carries TRBV6-1 and TRBJ1-2; D is ambiguous. The CDR3 runs 14 residues. Germline CDR1 and CDR2: MNHNS and SASEGT. V lost 2 bases to trimming and J lost 7 bases, with 14 bases between them. The CDR3 nucleotides are TGTGCCAGCAGTGAAACGGGGAGAGGGTTTGGCTACACCTTC. Its translation is CASSETGRGFGYTF.

This sequence joins TRBV15 and TRBJ1-4; 8 positions agree with TRBD1. This CDR3 is 15 amino acids long. Germline V gives CDR1 LNHNV, CDR2 YYDKDF (reference sequence). The ends lost 5 bases at V and 7 bases at J; junction bases unmatched: 9. The chain's CDR3 is CATSGRQGRVEKLFF. The CDR3 region has the DNA TGTGCCACCAGCGGCCGACAGGGGAGGGTTGAAAAACTGTTTTTT.

The rearrangement uses TRBV27 and TRBJ1-2; 9 bases align to TRBD1. V shed 6 bases, J shed 8 bases, and the junction held 7 bases outside the gene matches. CDR1 and CDR2 from the germline V gene are MNHEY and SMNVEV (reference sequence). This CDR3 region has 13 residues. CDR3 coding DNA: TGTGCCAGCAGAGGGACAGGGACCGGCGGCTACACCTTC. Residues: CASRGTGTGGYTF.